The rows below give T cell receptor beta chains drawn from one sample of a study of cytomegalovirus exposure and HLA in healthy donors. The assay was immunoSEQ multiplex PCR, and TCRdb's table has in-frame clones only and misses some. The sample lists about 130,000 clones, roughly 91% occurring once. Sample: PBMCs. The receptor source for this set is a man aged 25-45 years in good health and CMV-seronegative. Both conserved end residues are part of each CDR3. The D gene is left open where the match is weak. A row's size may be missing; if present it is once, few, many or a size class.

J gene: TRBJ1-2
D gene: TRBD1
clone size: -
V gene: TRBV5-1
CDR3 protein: CASSLDREGGYTF
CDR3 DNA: TGCGCCAGCAGCCTGGACAGGGAGGGCGGCTACACCTTC

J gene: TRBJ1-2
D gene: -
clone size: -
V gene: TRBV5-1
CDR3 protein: CASSLDRNGYTF
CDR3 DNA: TGCGCCAGCAGCTTGGACAGAAATGGCTACACCTTC

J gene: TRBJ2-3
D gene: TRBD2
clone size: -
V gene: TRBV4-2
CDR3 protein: CASSHSTLPSGGLGVGTDTQYF
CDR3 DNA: TGTGCCAGCAGCCATTCCACCTTACCTAGCGGGGGGCTTGGGGTGGGCACAGATACGCAGTATTTT

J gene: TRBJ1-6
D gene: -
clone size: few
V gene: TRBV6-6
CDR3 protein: CASSYSQGSNSPLHF
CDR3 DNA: TGTGCCAGCAGTTACTCTCAGGGCTCGAATTCACCCCTCCACTTT

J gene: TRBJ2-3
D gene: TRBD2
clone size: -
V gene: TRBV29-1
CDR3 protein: CSVDLPRIAGGGTDTQYF
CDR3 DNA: TGCAGCGTAGACCTCCCGAGGATAGCGGGGGGGGGCACAGATACGCAGTATTTT

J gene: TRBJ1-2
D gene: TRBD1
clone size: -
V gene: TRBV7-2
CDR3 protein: CASSLEDRDYGYTF
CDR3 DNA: TGTGCCAGCAGCTTAGAGGACAGGGATTATGGCTACACCTTC

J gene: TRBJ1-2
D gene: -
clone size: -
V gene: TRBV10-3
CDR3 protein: CAISDPVTLRGYTF
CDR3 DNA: TGTGCCATCAGTGACCCTGTCACCCTCAGGGGCTACACCTTC

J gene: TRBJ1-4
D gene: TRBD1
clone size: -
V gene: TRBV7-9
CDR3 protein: CASSHQGAIGEKLFF
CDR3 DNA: TGTGCCAGCAGCCACCAGGGGGCGATTGGTGAAAAACTGTTTTTT

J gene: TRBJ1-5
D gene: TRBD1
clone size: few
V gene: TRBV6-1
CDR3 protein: CASSALTGGGNQPQHF
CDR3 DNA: TGTGCCAGCAGTGCCCTGACAGGGGGCGGCAATCAGCCCCAGCATTTT

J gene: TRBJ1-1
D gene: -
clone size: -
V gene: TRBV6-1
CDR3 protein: CASSEGVEAFF
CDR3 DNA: TGTGCCAGCAGTGAAGGAGTTGAAGCTTTCTTT

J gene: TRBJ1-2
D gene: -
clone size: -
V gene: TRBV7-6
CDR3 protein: CASGTPNYGYTF
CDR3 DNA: TGTGCCAGCGGCACACCCAACTATGGCTACACCTTC

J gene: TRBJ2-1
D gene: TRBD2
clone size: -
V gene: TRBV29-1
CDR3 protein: CSVEDLAGVTSFSYNEQFF
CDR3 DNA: TGCAGCGTTGAGGATTTAGCGGGGGTAACCTCCTTCTCCTACAATGAGCAGTTCTTC

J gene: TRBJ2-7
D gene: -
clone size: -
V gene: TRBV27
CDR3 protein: CASSLPGYEQYF
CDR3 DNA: TGTGCCAGCAGTTTACCGGGCTACGAGCAGTACTTC

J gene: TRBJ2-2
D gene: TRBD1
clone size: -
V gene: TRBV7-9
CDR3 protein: CASSHSRPGQGDGELFF
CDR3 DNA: TGTGCCAGCAGCCATTCCCGACCGGGACAGGGGGACGGGGAGCTGTTTTTT

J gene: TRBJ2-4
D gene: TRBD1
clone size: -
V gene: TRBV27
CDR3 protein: CASTPTQGAQNQYF
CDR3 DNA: TGTGCCAGCACCCCTACACAGGGGGCGCAGAATCAGTACTTC